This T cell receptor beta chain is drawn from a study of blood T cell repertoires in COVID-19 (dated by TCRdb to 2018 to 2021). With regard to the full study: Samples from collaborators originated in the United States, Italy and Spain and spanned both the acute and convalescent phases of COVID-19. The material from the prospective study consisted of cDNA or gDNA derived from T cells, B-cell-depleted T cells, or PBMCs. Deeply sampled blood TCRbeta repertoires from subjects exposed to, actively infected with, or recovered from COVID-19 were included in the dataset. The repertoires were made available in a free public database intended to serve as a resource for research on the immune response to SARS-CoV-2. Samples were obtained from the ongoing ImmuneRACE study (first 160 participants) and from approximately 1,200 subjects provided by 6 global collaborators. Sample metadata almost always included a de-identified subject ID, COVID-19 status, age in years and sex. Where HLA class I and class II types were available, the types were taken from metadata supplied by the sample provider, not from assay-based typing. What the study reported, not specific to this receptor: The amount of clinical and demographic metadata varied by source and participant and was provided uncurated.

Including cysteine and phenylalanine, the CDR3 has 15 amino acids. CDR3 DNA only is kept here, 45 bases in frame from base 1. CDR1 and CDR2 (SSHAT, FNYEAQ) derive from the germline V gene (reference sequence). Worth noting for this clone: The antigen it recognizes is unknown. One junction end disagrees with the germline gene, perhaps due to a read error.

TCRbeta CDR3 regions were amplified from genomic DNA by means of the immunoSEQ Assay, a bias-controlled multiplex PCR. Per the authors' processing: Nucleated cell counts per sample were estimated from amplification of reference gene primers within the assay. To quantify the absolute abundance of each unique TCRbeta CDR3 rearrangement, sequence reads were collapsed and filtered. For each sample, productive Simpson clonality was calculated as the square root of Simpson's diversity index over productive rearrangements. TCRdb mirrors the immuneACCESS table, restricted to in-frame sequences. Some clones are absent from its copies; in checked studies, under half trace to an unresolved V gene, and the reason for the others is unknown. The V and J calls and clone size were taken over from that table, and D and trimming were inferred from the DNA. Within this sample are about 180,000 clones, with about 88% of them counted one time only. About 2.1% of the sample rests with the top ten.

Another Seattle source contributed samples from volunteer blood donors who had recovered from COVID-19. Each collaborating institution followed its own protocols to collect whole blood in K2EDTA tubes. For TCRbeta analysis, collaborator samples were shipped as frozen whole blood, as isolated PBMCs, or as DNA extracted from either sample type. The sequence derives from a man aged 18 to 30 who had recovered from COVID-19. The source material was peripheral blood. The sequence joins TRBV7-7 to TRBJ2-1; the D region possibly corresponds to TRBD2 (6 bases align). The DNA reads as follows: TGTGCTAGCAGCTTAGGTGACTATTGGGGGGATGAGCAGTTCTTC. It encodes CASSLGDYWGDEQFF.